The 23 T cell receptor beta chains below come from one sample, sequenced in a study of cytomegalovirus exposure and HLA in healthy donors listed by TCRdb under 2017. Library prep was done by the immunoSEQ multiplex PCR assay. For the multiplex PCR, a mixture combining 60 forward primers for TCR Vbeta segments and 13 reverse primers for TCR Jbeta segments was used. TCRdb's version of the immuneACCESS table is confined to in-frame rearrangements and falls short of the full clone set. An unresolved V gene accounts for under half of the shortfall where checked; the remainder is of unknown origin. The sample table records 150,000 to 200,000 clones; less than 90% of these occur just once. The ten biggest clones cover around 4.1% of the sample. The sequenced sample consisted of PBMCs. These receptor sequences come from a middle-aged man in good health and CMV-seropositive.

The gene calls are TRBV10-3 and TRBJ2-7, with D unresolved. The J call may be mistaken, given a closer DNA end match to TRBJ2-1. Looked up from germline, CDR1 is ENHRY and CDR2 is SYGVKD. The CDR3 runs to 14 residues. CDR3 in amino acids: CAISESFRRNEQFF. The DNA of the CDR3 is TGTGCCATCAGTGAGTCGTTTCGGCGGAATGAGCAGTTCTTC.

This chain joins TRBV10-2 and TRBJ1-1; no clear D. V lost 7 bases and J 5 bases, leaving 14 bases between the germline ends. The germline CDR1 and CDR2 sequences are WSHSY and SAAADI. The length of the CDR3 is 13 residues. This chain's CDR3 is CASNQPPGTEAFF. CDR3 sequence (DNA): TGCGCCAGCAACCAGCCGCCGGGTACTGAAGCTTTCTTT.

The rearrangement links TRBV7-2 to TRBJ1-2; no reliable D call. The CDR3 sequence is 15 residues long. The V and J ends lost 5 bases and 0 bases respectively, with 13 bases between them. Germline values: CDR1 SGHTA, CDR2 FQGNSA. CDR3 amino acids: CASSPTGGANYGYTF. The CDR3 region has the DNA TGTGCCAGCAGCCCCACGGGTGGAGCTAACTATGGCTACACCTTC.

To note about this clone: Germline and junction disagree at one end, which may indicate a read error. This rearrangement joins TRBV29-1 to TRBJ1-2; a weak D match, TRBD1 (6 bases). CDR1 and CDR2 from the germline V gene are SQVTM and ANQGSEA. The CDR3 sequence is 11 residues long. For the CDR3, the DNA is TGCAGCGCTGAAGGGACATCAGGCTACACCTTC. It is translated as CSAEGTSGYTF.

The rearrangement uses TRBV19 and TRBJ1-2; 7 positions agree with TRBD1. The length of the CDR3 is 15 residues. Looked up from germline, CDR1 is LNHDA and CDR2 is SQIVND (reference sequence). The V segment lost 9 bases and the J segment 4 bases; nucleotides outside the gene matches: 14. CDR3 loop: CASTLQGLQGYGYTF. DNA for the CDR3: TGTGCCAGCACCTTACAGGGGCTCCAGGGCTATGGCTACACCTTC.

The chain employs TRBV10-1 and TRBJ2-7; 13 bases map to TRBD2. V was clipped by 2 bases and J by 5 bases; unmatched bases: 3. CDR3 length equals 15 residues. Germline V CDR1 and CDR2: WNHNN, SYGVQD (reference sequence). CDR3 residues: CASSETGLAGDEQYF. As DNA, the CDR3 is TGCGCCAGCAGTGAGACAGGACTAGCGGGAGACGAGCAGTACTTC.

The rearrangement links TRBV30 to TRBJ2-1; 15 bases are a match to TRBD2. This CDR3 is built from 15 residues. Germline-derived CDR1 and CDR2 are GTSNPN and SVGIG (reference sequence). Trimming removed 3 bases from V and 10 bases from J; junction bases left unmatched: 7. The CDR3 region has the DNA TGTGCCTGGAGACGGACTAGCGGGGGGGCGTGGGAGCAGTTCTTC. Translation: CAWRRTSGGAWEQFF.

The DNA for the CDR3 is TGTGCCAGCAGTGACTCTGGGTCTAGCGGGAGCAACGAGCAGTACTTC. Translation gives CASSDSGSSGSNEQYF. The chain joins TRBV25-1 to TRBJ2-7, with 10 positions matching TRBD2. Germline CDR1 MGHDK, CDR2 SYGVNS. The CDR3 has 16 residues. The V gene end was trimmed by 3 bases and the J gene end by 5 bases; junction bases not matched to a gene: 10.

CDR3 coding DNA: TGTGCCAGCAGGCCTACAGGGGGCCGAGAAAAACTGTTTTTT. This codes for CASRPTGGREKLFF. The chain has TRBV27 and TRBJ1-4, with 9 bases identical to TRBD1. The CDR3 loop spans 14 amino acids. The germline V gene encodes CDR1 MNHEY and CDR2 SMNVEV (reference sequence). J was trimmed by 8 bases and V by 6 bases; bases with no gene match: 7.

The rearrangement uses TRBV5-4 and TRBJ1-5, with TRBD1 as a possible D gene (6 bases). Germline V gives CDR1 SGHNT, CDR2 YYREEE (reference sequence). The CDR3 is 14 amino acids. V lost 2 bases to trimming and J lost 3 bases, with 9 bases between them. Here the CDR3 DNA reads TGTGCCAGCAGCTTACAGGGTTACAATCAGCCCCAGCATTTT. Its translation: CASSLQGYNQPQHF.

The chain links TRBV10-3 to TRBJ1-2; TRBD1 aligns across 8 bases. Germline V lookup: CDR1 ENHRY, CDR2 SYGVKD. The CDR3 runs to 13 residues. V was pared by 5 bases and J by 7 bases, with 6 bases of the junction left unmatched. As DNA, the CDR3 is TGTGCCATCAGTACCGACAGGGGTCGTGGCTACACCTTC. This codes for CAISTDRGRGYTF.

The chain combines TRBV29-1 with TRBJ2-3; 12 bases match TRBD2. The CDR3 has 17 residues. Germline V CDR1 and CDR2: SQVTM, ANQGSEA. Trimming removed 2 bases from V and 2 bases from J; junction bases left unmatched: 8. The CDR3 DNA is TGCAGCGTTGAACCCTTGACTAGCGGGGGAAACACAGATACGCAGTATTTT. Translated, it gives CSVEPLTSGGNTDTQYF.

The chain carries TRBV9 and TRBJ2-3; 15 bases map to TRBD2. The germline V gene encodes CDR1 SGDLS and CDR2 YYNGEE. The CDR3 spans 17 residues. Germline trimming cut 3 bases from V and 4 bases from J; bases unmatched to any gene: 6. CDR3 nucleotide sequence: TGTGCCAGCAGCGCCGGACTAGCGGGGGGGATAGCAGATACGCAGTATTTT. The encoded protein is CASSAGLAGGIADTQYF.

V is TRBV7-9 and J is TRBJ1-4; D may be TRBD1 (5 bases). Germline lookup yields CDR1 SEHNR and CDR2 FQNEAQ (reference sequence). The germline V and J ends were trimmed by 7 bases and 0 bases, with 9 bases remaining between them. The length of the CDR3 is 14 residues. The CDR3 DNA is TGTGCCAGCACGGGGGATGCAACTAATGAAAAACTGTTTTTT. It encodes CASTGDATNEKLFF. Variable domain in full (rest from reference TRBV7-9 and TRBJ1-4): DTGVSQNPRHKITKRGQNVTFRCDPISEHNRLYWYRQTLGQGPEFLTYFQNEAQLEKSRLLSDRFSAERPKGSFSTLEIQRTEQGDSAMYLCASTGDATNEKLFFGSGTQLSVL.

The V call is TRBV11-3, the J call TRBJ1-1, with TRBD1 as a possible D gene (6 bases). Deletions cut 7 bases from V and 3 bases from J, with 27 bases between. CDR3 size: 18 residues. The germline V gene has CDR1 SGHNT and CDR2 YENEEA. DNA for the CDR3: TGTGCCAGCAACTCCCCGGTCGTGGGGGCCCTAGGGTACACTGAAGCTTTCTTT. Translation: CASNSPVVGALGYTEAFF.

This chain's CDR3 is CASSPDRGPGYGYTF. The CDR3 bases are TGCGCCAGCAGCCCGGACAGGGGGCCTGGATATGGCTACACCTTC. The rearrangement uses TRBV5-1 and TRBJ1-2, with TRBD1 matching 11 bases. The CDR3 has 15 amino acids. From germline, CDR1 is SGHRS and CDR2 YFSETQ. V dropped 4 bases and J dropped 5; count of bases not matched to a gene: 7.

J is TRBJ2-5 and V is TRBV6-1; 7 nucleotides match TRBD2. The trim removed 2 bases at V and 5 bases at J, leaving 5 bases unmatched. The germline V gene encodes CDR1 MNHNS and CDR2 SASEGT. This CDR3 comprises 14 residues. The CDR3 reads CASSEFLGGETQYF. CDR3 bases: TGTGCCAGCAGTGAATTTCTGGGGGGGGAGACCCAGTACTTC.

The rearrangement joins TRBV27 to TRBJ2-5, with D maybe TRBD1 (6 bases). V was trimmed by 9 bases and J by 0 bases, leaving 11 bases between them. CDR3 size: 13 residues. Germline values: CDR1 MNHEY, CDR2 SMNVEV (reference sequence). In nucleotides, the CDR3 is TGTGCCAGAGCCGGACAGTACCAAGAGACCCAGTACTTC. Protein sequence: CARAGQYQETQYF.

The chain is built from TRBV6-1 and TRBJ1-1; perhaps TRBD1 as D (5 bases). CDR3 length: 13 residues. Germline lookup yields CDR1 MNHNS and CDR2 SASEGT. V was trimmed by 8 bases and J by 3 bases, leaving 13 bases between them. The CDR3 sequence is CASGAKRDTEAFF. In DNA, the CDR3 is TGTGCCAGCGGGGCGAAACGGGACACTGAAGCTTTCTTT.

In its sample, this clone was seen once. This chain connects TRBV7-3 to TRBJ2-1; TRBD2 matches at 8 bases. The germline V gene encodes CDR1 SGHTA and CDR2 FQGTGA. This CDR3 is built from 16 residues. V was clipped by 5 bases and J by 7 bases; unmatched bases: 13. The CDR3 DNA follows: TGTGCCAGCAGCGAGCGGGAGTTTTTATCGGGAAATGAGCAGTTCTTC. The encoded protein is CASSEREFLSGNEQFF.

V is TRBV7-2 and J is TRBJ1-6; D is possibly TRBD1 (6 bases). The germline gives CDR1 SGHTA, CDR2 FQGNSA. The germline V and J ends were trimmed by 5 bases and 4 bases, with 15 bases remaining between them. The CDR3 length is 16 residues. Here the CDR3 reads CASSLGGGSYNSPLHF. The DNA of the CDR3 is TGTGCCAGCAGCCTTGGGGGGGGCAGTTATAATTCACCCCTCCACTTT. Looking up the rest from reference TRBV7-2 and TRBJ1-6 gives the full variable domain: GAGVSQSPSNKVTEKGKDVELRCDPISGHTALYWYRQSLGQGLEFLIYFQGNSAPDKSGLPSDRFSAERTGGSVSTLTIQRTQQEDSAVYLCASSLGGGSYNSPLHFGNGTRLTVT.

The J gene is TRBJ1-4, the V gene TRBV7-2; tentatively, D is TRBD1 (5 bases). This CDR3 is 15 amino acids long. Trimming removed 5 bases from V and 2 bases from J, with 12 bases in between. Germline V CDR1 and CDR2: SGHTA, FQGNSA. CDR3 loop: CASSQFSGTNEKLFF. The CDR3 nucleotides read TGTGCCAGCAGCCAGTTCTCAGGGACTAATGAAAAACTGTTTTTT.

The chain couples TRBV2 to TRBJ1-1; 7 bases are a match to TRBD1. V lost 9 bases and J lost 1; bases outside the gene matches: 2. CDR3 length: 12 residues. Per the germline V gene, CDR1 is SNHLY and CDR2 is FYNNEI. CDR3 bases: TGTGCCAGTGACAGGGAGAACACTGAAGCTTTCTTT. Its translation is CASDRENTEAFF.